The 32 T cell receptor beta chains below were found in one sample sequenced in a study of T cell responses to AZD1222 COVID-19 vaccine (dated by TCRdb to the early 2020s). The time point label corresponds to: baseline before first vaccination. The library was prepared using the immunoSEQ multiplex PCR assay. Held by TCRdb, this immuneACCESS table contains in-frame sequences only and omits some clones. Under half of the omission traces to an unresolved V gene where checked; the cause of the rest is unknown. The sample has approximately 120,000 clones on record, 75% to 90% of them singletons. The ten top clones hold more than 5.5% of the sample. The sample in question was peripheral blood, obtained on day 0 of AZD1222 vaccination. The receptor source for this set is an adult in good health.

This clone was observed a single time. The chain uses TRBV7-2 and TRBJ2-3; 7 nucleotides match TRBD2. J was trimmed by 4 bases and V by 5 bases; bases with no gene match: 6. This CDR3 region has 14 residues. Germline CDR1 SGHTA, CDR2 FQGNSA. CDR3 coding DNA: TGTGCCAGCAGCCGCCTTCGGGGGGCAGATACGCAGTATTTT. Translated, it gives CASSRLRGADTQYF.

The rearrangement uses TRBV5-6 and TRBJ2-5; D ambiguous. Trimming took off 0 bases at V and 5 bases at J, with 2 bases between the two ends. CDR1 is SGHDT, CDR2 YYEEEE, per germline. The CDR3 extends over 11 amino acids. DNA of the CDR3: TGTGCCAGCAGCTTGGCTGAGACCCAGTACTTC. Its protein is CASSLAETQYF.

Only a few counts were recorded for this clone. The chain uses TRBV24-1 and TRBJ2-3; D is possibly TRBD1 or TRBD2 (5 bases each). The CDR3 length is 14 residues. Germline V gene lookup returns CDR1 KGHDR and CDR2 SFDVKD. Trimming pared 3 bases from V and 3 bases from J, leaving 9 bases between. The chain's CDR3 is CATSDSRETDTQYF. DNA for the CDR3: TGTGCCACCAGTGATAGCAGGGAGACAGATACGCAGTATTTT.

The chain couples TRBV3-1 (or the pseudogene TRBV3-2) to TRBJ1-2; TRBD1 aligns across 9 bases. J gave up 4 bases and V 4 bases, and 4 bases lay outside the gene matches. The CDR3 has 14 amino acids. Germline V gives CDR1 LGHDT, CDR2 YNNKEL (reference sequence). CDR3 sequence (DNA): TGTGCCAGCAGCCGCGAACAGGGGGCCTATGGCTACACCTTC. It codes for CASSREQGAYGYTF.

The chain uses TRBV5-1 and TRBJ1-5; D is uncertain. The CDR3 extends over 16 amino acids. V was cut by 7 bases and J by 0 bases, with 17 bases left in between. The V gene's germline CDR1 is SGHRS and CDR2 YFSETQ. CDR3 region: CASPRRSIRSNQPQHF. The CDR3 DNA reads TGCGCCAGCCCCCGGAGGAGCATCCGTAGCAATCAGCCCCAGCATTTT.

CDR3 protein: CASRGGLAGVIPWQFF. CDR3 nucleotide sequence: TGTGCCAGCAGGGGGGGCCTAGCGGGAGTCATCCCCTGGCAGTTCTTC. The chain couples TRBV2 to TRBJ2-1; TRBD2 agrees at 10 bases. This CDR3 is built from 16 residues. V lost 6 bases, J lost 12 bases, and 17 bases stayed unmatched. The germline V gene has CDR1 SNHLY and CDR2 FYNNEI.

This clone was counted a single time. The chain joins TRBV28 to TRBJ1-4; TRBD1 might be the D (5 bases). Per germline, CDR1 MDHEN and CDR2 SYDVKM. V was pared by 4 bases and J by 8 bases, with 17 bases between. This CDR3 has 15 residues. CDR3 sequence reads: CASSSTRDVAEKLFF. The CDR3 DNA reads TGTGCCAGCAGTTCGACTCGGGACGTGGCCGAAAAACTGTTTTTT.

This chain joins TRBV2 and TRBJ1-2; D perhaps matches TRBD1 (5 bases). In germline, CDR1 is SNHLY, CDR2 FYNNEI. CDR3 length equals 19 residues. Trimming shortened V by 1 base and J by 6 bases, and 27 bases separated the two germline ends. This chain's CDR3 is CASSEVVGRQGGQSHGYTF. The CDR3, as DNA: TGTGCCAGCAGTGAAGTGGTGGGGAGGCAGGGAGGACAATCTCATGGCTACACCTTC.

The chain combines TRBV7-8 with TRBJ1-5, with D unclear. Per the germline V gene, CDR1 is SGHVS and CDR2 is FQNEAQ. The CDR3 spans 13 residues. V lost 3 bases and J lost 9, with 12 bases in between. CDR3 sequence: CASSFEAAWPQHF. CDR3 nucleotides: TGTGCCAGCAGCTTCGAGGCAGCTTGGCCCCAGCATTTT.

The rearrangement links TRBV13 to TRBJ1-3; a weak D match, TRBD1 (6 bases). Germline loops: CDR1 PRHDT, CDR2 FYEKMQ (reference sequence). CDR3 length: 15 residues. Trimming left V 4 bases short and J 4 bases short, with 14 bases between. The CDR3 reads CASSSTLQGGNTIYF. The DNA of the CDR3 is TGTGCCAGCAGCTCGACCCTCCAGGGGGGAAACACCATATATTTT.

The chain uses TRBV5-1 and TRBJ2-5; the D gene is possibly TRBD1 (6 bases). Germline V gene lookup returns CDR1 SGHRS and CDR2 YFSETQ. V lost 3 bases and J 1 base, leaving 10 bases between the germline ends. The CDR3 has 14 residues. The CDR3 region is CASSYQGGQETQYF. DNA of the CDR3: TGCGCCAGCAGCTACCAAGGGGGCCAAGAGACCCAGTACTTC.

The V call is TRBV6-1, the J call TRBJ2-4; D is unclear. The CDR3 has 15 residues. With 2 bases removed from V and 5 bases from J, the gap between germline ends came to 13 bases. Germline V CDR1 and CDR2: MNHNS, SASEGT. CDR3 nucleotide sequence: TGTGCCAGCAGTGAATCTGGGTCGGCGGAAAACATTCAGTACTTC. Residues: CASSESGSAENIQYF.

The V and J genes are TRBV18 and TRBJ1-5, with D possibly matching TRBD1 (5 bases). There are 14 residues in the CDR3. Germline V gene sequence: CDR1 KGHSH, CDR2 LQKENI. Trimming took off 4 bases at V and 3 bases at J, with 10 bases between the two ends. The CDR3 protein is CASSLGDHNQPQHF. CDR3 DNA sequence: TGTGCCAGCTCACTAGGGGACCACAATCAGCCCCAGCATTTT.

This chain connects TRBV7-2 to TRBJ2-1, with 10 positions matching TRBD2. From germline, CDR1 is SGHTA and CDR2 FQGNSA. The CDR3 runs 16 residues. The trim removed 1 base at V and 3 bases at J, leaving 3 bases unmatched. The CDR3, as DNA: TGTGCCAGCAGCTTAGTAGCGGGGGGACTCTACAATGAGCAGTTCTTC. Amino acid sequence: CASSLVAGGLYNEQFF.

V and J are TRBV7-8 and TRBJ1-5, with D possibly being TRBD1 (6 bases). The CDR3 sequence is 15 residues long. Trimming cost V 1 base and J 5 bases, with 12 bases left between them. The germline CDR1 and CDR2 sequences are SGHVS and FQNEAQ. In nucleotides, the CDR3 is TGTGCCAGCAGCTTAGGGACAGTGGGGCATCAGCCCCAGCATTTT. This sequence encodes CASSLGTVGHQPQHF.

J is TRBJ1-1 and V is TRBV3-1 (or the pseudogene TRBV3-2); TRBD1 is a possible D gene (5 bases). CDR3 size: 15 residues. V was cut by 3 bases and J by 3 bases, with 14 bases left in between. Germline CDR1 and CDR2: LGHDT and YNNKEL (reference sequence). DNA of the CDR3: TGTGCCAGCAGCCAGGCACAGGCCTTAGACACTGAAGCTTTCTTT. It specifies CASSQAQALDTEAFF.

This rearrangement joins TRBV15 to TRBJ1-1, with 7 bases that match TRBD1. The CDR3 totals 19 residues. Germline CDR1 LNHNV, CDR2 YYDKDF (reference sequence). V trimming: 1 base; J trimming: 0 bases; junction bases outside the gene matches: 14. CDR3 sequence (DNA): TGTGCCACCAGCAGAGTCTTCCTGACAGGGTGGAATATGAACACTGAAGCTTTCTTT. It is translated as CATSRVFLTGWNMNTEAFF.

The chain has TRBV30 and TRBJ1-4, with D perhaps TRBD1 (5 bases). Germline V gene lookup returns CDR1 GTSNPN and CDR2 SVGIG (reference sequence). Trimming removed 0 bases at V and 7 bases at J, with 12 bases between. This CDR3 is 14 amino acids long. CDR3 region: CAWSVGGVGEKLFF. For the CDR3, the DNA is TGTGCCTGGAGTGTCGGGGGAGTTGGTGAAAAACTGTTTTTT. The full variable domain, rest sourced from reference TRBV30 and TRBJ1-4, is SQTIHQWPATLVQPVGSPLSLECTVEGTSNPNLYWYRQAAGRGLQLLFYSVGIGQISSEVPQNLSASRPQDRQFILSSKKLLLSDSGFYLCAWSVGGVGEKLFFGSGTQLSVL.

The count of this clone is one. The chain couples TRBV7-6 to TRBJ2-5; D is uncertain. With 1 base removed from V and 4 bases from J, the gap between germline ends came to 13 bases. This CDR3 has 15 amino acids. Germline CDR1 is SGHVS and CDR2 is FNYEAQ. The CDR3 DNA sequence: TGTGCCAGCAGCTTAGGGCGGCTAGTTCCAGAGACCCAGTACTTC. Translated, it gives CASSLGRLVPETQYF. Variable domain in full (rest from reference TRBV7-6 and TRBJ2-5): GAGVSQSPRYKVTKRGQDVALRCDPISGHVSLYWYRQALGQGPEFLTYFNYEAQQDKSGLPNDRFSAERPEGSISTLTIQRTEQRDSAMYRCASSLGRLVPETQYFGPGTRLLVL.

V gene TRBV19 combines with J gene TRBJ1-1; D call uncertain. Trimming took off 10 bases at V and 1 base at J, with 13 bases between the two ends. CDR1 LNHDA and CDR2 SQIVND come from the germline V gene (reference sequence). The CDR3 totals 13 residues. CDR3 DNA: TGTGCCACCTCTCGCCTTGGGAACACTGAAGCTTTCTTT. Protein: CATSRLGNTEAFF.

This clone has only one observation. This chain uses TRBV3-1 (or the pseudogene TRBV3-2) with TRBJ1-3; no definite D call. The V end was cut by 7 bases, the J end by 0 bases, with 4 bases between. Per germline, CDR1 LGHDT and CDR2 YNNKEL (reference sequence). The CDR3 is 12 residues long. The CDR3 nucleotides are TGTGCCAGCAAGGGCTCTGGAAACACCATATATTTT. Its translation: CASKGSGNTIYF.

The chain combines TRBV28 with TRBJ2-6, with D possibly being TRBD1 (5 bases). CDR3 length: 15 amino acids. V lost 5 bases to trimming and J lost 0 bases, with 8 bases between them. From germline, CDR1 is MDHEN and CDR2 SYDVKM. CDR3 region: CASSRDSSGANVLTF. The CDR3 DNA is TGTGCCAGCAGTCGAGACAGCTCTGGGGCCAACGTCCTGACTTTC.

The chain carries TRBV15 and TRBJ2-5, with D tentatively TRBD1 or TRBD2 (5 bases each). The CDR3 has 14 residues. V gave up 2 bases and J gave up 4 bases, with 11 bases separating them. CDR1 is LNHNV and CDR2 is YYDKDF in the germline V gene (reference sequence). The DNA of the CDR3 is TGTGCCACCAGCAGACAGGGAGCGTTAGAGACCCAGTACTTC. This encodes CATSRQGALETQYF.

The chain links TRBV7-2 to TRBJ1-4, with TRBD1 as a possible D gene (5 bases). CDR3 size: 12 residues. CDR1 and CDR2 from the germline V gene are SGHTA and FQGNSA. Deletions cut 9 bases from V and 7 bases from J, with 12 bases between. CDR3 loop: CASWGGGEKLFF. The DNA for the CDR3 is TGTGCCAGTTGGGGGGGTGGTGAAAAACTGTTTTTT.

The chain has TRBV6-5 and TRBJ1-4; 7 positions match TRBD1. This CDR3 is built from 13 residues. From germline, CDR1 is MNHEY and CDR2 SVGAGI. V dropped 8 bases and J dropped 4; count of bases not matched to a gene: 4. The CDR3 nucleotides are TGTGCCAGCCGACAGGGTCTTAATGAAAAACTGTTTTTT. It codes for CASRQGLNEKLFF.

The CDR3 loop is CASRENRGVGDTIYF. The CDR3 DNA follows: TGTGCCAGCAGAGAAAACAGGGGTGTGGGAGACACCATATATTTT. This chain uses TRBV5-5 with TRBJ1-3, with 7 bases identical to TRBD1. V gave up 5 bases and J gave up 8 bases; unmatched junction bases: 13. CDR1 and CDR2 (germline): SGHKS, YYEKEE (reference sequence). This CDR3 comprises 15 residues.

The chain carries TRBV2 and TRBJ1-1, with a tentative D call TRBD1 (5 bases). The CDR3 loop spans 13 amino acids. Germline V CDR1 and CDR2: SNHLY, FYNNEI. The V end was cut by 6 bases, the J end by 1 base, with 9 bases between. This chain's CDR3 is CASREGRNTEAFF. The CDR3 bases are TGTGCCAGCAGAGAGGGACGGAACACTGAAGCTTTCTTT.

The J gene is TRBJ1-1, the V gene TRBV5-1; 7 positions match TRBD1. This CDR3 region has 14 residues. V was pared by 4 bases and J by 0 bases, with 3 bases of the junction left unmatched. CDR1 SGHRS and CDR2 YFSETQ come from the germline V gene. DNA for the CDR3: TGCGCCAGCAGCCGACAGGGTGTGAACACTGAAGCTTTCTTT. Amino acid sequence: CASSRQGVNTEAFF.

The chain uses TRBV30 and TRBJ1-1; D unresolved. This CDR3 has 12 residues. CDR1 GTSNPN and CDR2 SVGIG come from the germline V gene (reference sequence). The V gene lost 1 base and the J gene lost 3 bases, with 6 bases spanning the gap. Here the CDR3 DNA reads TGTGCCTGGAGTGGCCAGCACACTGAAGCTTTCTTT. This codes for CAWSGQHTEAFF.

Notes on this clone: Other nucleotide sequences from this sample produce the same CDR3. The genes are TRBV30 and TRBJ1-2, with D perhaps TRBD1 (6 bases). In germline, CDR1 is GTSNPN, CDR2 SVGIG (reference sequence). The V end was cut by 0 bases, the J end by 7 bases, with 12 bases between. The CDR3 consists of 13 residues. The chain's CDR3 is CAWSVRGGLGYTF. CDR3 DNA sequence: TGTGCCTGGAGTGTACGGGGGGGCCTTGGCTACACCTTC.

The J gene is TRBJ2-3, the V gene TRBV27; 10 bases map to TRBD2. The J segment lost 4 bases and the V segment lost 1 base, leaving 5 bases of the junction unmatched. Per germline, CDR1 MNHEY and CDR2 SMNVEV (reference sequence). The CDR3 spans 16 residues. The CDR3 loop reads CASSLFLAGEADTQYF. The CDR3 DNA is TGTGCCAGCAGTTTATTTCTAGCGGGAGAGGCAGATACGCAGTATTTT.

This clone came up once. The V and J genes are TRBV10-3 and TRBJ2-5; D may correspond to TRBD1 or TRBD2 (6 bases each). V dropped 3 bases and J dropped 5 bases, with 13 bases sitting between them. Per the germline V gene, CDR1 is ENHRY and CDR2 is SYGVKD. The CDR3 contains 14 residues. CDR3 protein: CAISELGGPETQYF. The DNA for the CDR3 is TGTGCCATCAGTGAATTGGGGGGCCCTGAGACCCAGTACTTC.